Detailed here is one T cell receptor (beta chain). Trimming cost V 3 bases and J 6 bases, with 10 bases left between them. The CDR3 totals 12 residues. Germline V CDR1 and CDR2: SQVTM, ANQGSEA. Primers targeting TRAV and TRBV primed first-strand cDNA, covering alpha and beta chains. The authors ran about 20 PCR cycles to amplify TCRs with a constant-region primer and V-primer adapter. TCRdb used MiXCR to reprocess the reads, holding one entry per CDR3 protein. This sample has fewer than 8,500 distinct CDR3 sequences; roughly 62% occur once, and the top ten carry roughly 8.9%. The therapy administered to donors comprised nivolumab, ipilimumab, aspirin, low-dose cyclophosphamide and low-dose radiotherapy. Patients qualified if they had advanced solid tumors that lacked tumor-infiltrating lymphocytes. The source of the sample is a study of low-dose radiotherapy and immunotherapy resistance in tumors. On the study more broadly: Each fraction given to Cohort 2 every two weeks delivered 1 Gy, and the total reached 13 Gy over 26 weeks. Nivolumab was given to patients as a 240 mg flat dose every two weeks, and ipilimumab at 1 mg/kg every six weeks. Both were delivered intravenously.

This sequence was found in a human donor with advanced metastatic prostate, ovarian, gallbladder or colorectal cancer (not recorded which). This table probably holds off-target reads from a library built for another chain. This rearrangement joins TRBV29-1 to TRBJ2-3; the D is unclear. The CDR3 bases are TGCAGCGTTGATAGGAACGGGGATACGCAGTATTTT. The encoded protein is CSVDRNGDTQYF.